This TCR beta chain appears in the sequencing data of a study of OX40 agonist ivuxolimab in advanced cancers. Regarding this clone: Its antigen is unidentified.

Assay: immunoSEQ multiplex PCR; the TCRdb copy retains only in-frame clones and omits some. The table lists about 65,000 clones, around 87% of them singletons. Study-wide findings and caveats: CD8+ T cells (on average) carried more expanded clones than CD4+ T cells.

Germline CDR1 SGHDT, CDR2 YYEEEE. V was clipped by 2 bases and J by 0 bases; unmatched bases: 4. There are 16 residues in the CDR3. The chain has TRBV5-6 and TRBJ2-4; 8 bases are a match to TRBD2. The sample was CD4+ or CD8+ T cells sorted from blood, taken in a trial of the OX40 agonist ivuxolimab. This receptor was identified in an adult with an advanced solid tumor such as melanoma, head and neck, liver or kidney cancer. The CDR3 DNA sequence: TGTGCCAGCAGCTTCGGCGGGGGGATAGCCAAAAACATTCAGTACTTC. The encoded protein is CASSFGGGIAKNIQYF.